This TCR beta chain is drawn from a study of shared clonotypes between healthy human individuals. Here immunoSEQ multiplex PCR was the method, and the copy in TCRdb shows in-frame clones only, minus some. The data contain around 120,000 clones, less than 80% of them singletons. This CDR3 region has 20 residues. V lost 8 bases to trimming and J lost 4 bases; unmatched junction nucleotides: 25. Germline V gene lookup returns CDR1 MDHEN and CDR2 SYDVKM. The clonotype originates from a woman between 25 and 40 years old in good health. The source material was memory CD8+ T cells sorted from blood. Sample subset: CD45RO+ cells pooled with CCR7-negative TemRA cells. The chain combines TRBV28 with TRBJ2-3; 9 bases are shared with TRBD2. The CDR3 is CASGPSLWGTGTSSPDTQYF. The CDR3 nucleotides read TGTGCCAGCGGTCCCAGTTTGTGGGGGACCGGGACTAGCAGCCCAGATACGCAGTATTTT. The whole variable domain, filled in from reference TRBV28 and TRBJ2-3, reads DVKVTQSSRYLVKRTGEKVFLECVQDMDHENMFWYRQDPGLGLRLIYFSYDVKMKEKGDIPEGYSVSREKKERFSLILESASTNQTSMYLCASGPSLWGTGTSSPDTQYFGPGTRLTVL.